This T cell receptor beta chain was captured in a study of blood T cell repertoires in COVID-19. Study at large: Samples representing acute and convalescent COVID-19 were sourced from the United States, Italy and Spain. From T cells, B-cell-depleted T cells, or PBMCs came the material, which was cDNA or gDNA.

Source study methods: The authors estimated nucleated cell counts from reference gene primer amplification. Method: immunoSEQ multiplex PCR; TCRdb's copy keeps in-frame clones and lacks some. V and J calls and clone size follow that table, whereas D and trimming were derived from the DNA. The sample lists some 190,000 clones; 88% were seen once. Turning to this clone: Distinct nucleotide sequences in the sample also encode this CDR3.

The clonotype originates from a human donor in a cohort sampled during active COVID-19. Sequencing was carried out using peripheral blood.

In DNA, the CDR3 is TGTGCCAGCAGTCCCGGGAGGGGGAACACTGAAGCTTTCTTT. Protein product: CASSPGRGNTEAFF. The chain combines TRBV6-5 with TRBJ1-1; a possible D gene is TRBD1 (5 bases). V gave up 5 bases and J gave up 1 base, with 11 bases separating them. This CDR3 region has 14 residues. The germline V gene has CDR1 MNHEY and CDR2 SVGAGI.